The sequence of this TCR beta chain was determined in a study of blood T cell repertoires in COVID-19. On the study more broadly: The United States, Italy and Spain provided the acute and convalescent COVID-19 samples. In each case, the material was cDNA or gDNA derived from T cells, B-cell-depleted T cells, or PBMCs.

Original analysis: Amplification of reference gene primers was used by the study to estimate nucleated cell counts. TCRdb keeps only in-frame clones here, not all; method: immunoSEQ multiplex PCR. The V and J calls and clone size are taken from that table; D and trimming were inferred from the DNA. The data contain around 140,000 clones, 80% to 90% of them singletons. Sequencing was performed on peripheral blood. The source of this sequence is a man aged 55-75 years with active or convalescent COVID-19.

CDR3 nucleotides: TGTGCCAGTAGTTTTCGACACTCCTACAATGAGCAGTTCTTC. Its translation: CASSFRHSYNEQFF. This chain uses TRBV19 with TRBJ2-1; D not certain. Trimming took 5 bases from V and 0 from J, leaving 8 bases between them. The length of the CDR3 is 14 residues. Germline-derived CDR1 and CDR2 are LNHDA and SQIVND (reference sequence).